The present TCR beta chain was sequenced within a study of blood T cell repertoires in COVID-19. Background on the study: COVID-19 samples collected from the United States, Italy and Spain covered acute and convalescent phases.

This clone was seen just once. The authors' processing: Amplification of reference gene primers was used by the study to estimate nucleated cell counts. The method was immunoSEQ multiplex PCR; TCRdb's version includes in-frame clones alone and lacks a portion of them. V and J calls and clone size are those listed in that table; D and trimming were worked out from the DNA. The sample includes 250,000 to 300,000 clones, approximately 91% of them seen just once. Participant reports of clinical history set cohort assignment. Sequenced material: PBMCs or T cells enriched from blood (not recorded which). The TCR was taken from a woman aged 40 to 49 with acute COVID-19.

The CDR3 is CASSLTGVGEKLFF. The CDR3 bases are TGTGCCAGCAGCCTGACAGGGGTCGGTGAAAAACTGTTTTTT. The V and J genes are TRBV6-5 and TRBJ1-4; 8 bases are shared with TRBD1. Germline assignment: CDR1 MNHEY and CDR2 SVGAGI. The CDR3 extends over 14 amino acids. J lost 7 bases, V lost 6 bases, and 7 bases had no gene match.